Included here is one T cell receptor beta chain sequence, with context. Its target is unknown. These data belong to a study of shared clonotypes between healthy human individuals. On the study more broadly: Each donor's CD8 memory used one plate, CD8 naive two, each CD4 subset three. Study-wide points: Blood alone was sampled, and tissue repertoires likely differ.

V was clipped by 1 base and J by 2 bases, with 9 bases between them. CDR1 is MNHNS, CDR2 SASEGT, per germline. The CDR3 extends over 15 amino acids. Every subset's genomic DNA went evenly onto several immunoSEQ plates. Tens of thousands of T cell genomes, or around 200 ng DNA, went into the sorted-subset replicate PCRs. Sequenced by immunoSEQ multiplex PCR; TCRdb stores in-frame clones only, minus some. The table lists around 2,000,000 clones, roughly 94% of them singletons. The naive CD8 fraction comprised CD45RO-negative cells positively selected for CCR7 and excluded terminally differentiated effector memory CD45RA+ cells.

The sequencing sample was made of naive CD8+ T cells sorted from blood. This receptor was obtained from a man between 18 and 29 years old in good health. V gene TRBV6-1 combines with J gene TRBJ2-1; no firm D call. CDR3 region: CASSEGQAPYNEQFF. DNA for the CDR3: TGTGCCAGCAGTGAAGGGCAGGCTCCCTACAATGAGCAGTTCTTC.